What follows are 13 T cell receptor beta chains derived from one specimen sequenced in a study of blood T cell repertoires in COVID-19. Repertoires were generated with immunoSEQ multiplex PCR, while TCRdb's copy carries only in-frame clones and drops some. The repertoire holds 190,000 or so clones, with 70% to 90% as singletons. Sequencing input: PBMCs or T cells enriched from blood (not recorded which). The source is a man between 25 and 39 years old who had recovered from COVID-19.

CDR3 region: CASSLEIGHEQYF. The CDR3 DNA follows: TGTGCCAGCAGCTTAGAGATTGGCCACGAGCAGTACTTC. The chain recombines TRBV11-3 with TRBJ2-7; D is undetermined. V was trimmed by 0 bases and J by 5 bases, leaving 8 bases between them. The CDR3 loop spans 13 amino acids. Germline values: CDR1 SGHNT, CDR2 YENEEA.

In this sample, this clone turned up a few times. The chain joins TRBV11-3 to TRBJ1-1, with D hard to call. In germline, CDR1 is SGHNT, CDR2 YENEEA. This CDR3 comprises 13 residues. Between the trimmed V and J ends, which lost 5 bases and 7 bases, there was a span of 14 bases. In DNA form, the CDR3 reads TGTGCCAGCAGCCCTCGTCCAGGCTTTGAAGCTTTCTTT. Translation gives CASSPRPGFEAFF.

The V call is TRBV7-9, the J call TRBJ1-1, with 9 bases lining up with TRBD1. Per germline, CDR1 SEHNR and CDR2 FQNEAQ (reference sequence). There are 15 residues in the CDR3. Losses at the gene ends were 1 base for V and 0 bases for J; bases not matched to a gene: 0. The CDR3 loop is CASSLGDRVNTEAFF. CDR3 coding DNA: TGTGCCAGCAGCTTAGGGGACAGGGTGAACACTGAAGCTTTCTTT.

This clone appeared once. V usage is TRBV7-2 and J usage is TRBJ2-5; 10 nucleotides line up with TRBD1. This CDR3 region has 16 residues. After removal of 6 bases from V and 1 base from J, the junction contained 8 bases not matched to a gene. Germline CDR1 reads SGHTA; CDR2 reads FQGNSA. The CDR3 DNA is TGTGCCAGCAGAAGGGACAGGGGAGGGTCCCAAGAGACCCAGTACTTC. It encodes CASRRDRGGSQETQYF.

This clone was seen only once. The CDR3 bases are TGTGCCAGCAGCCATGGACAGGGGAACACTGAAGCTTTCTTT. Its translation is CASSHGQGNTEAFF. The J gene is TRBJ1-1, the V gene TRBV7-2, with 8 bases identical to TRBD1. J gave up 1 base and V 5 bases, and 3 bases lay outside the gene matches. The CDR3 spans 14 residues. The germline V gene encodes CDR1 SGHTA and CDR2 FQGNSA.

CDR3: CASSIGLATDTQYF. Written as DNA, the CDR3 is TGTGCCAGTAGTATTGGGCTAGCTACAGATACGCAGTATTTT. This chain connects TRBV19 to TRBJ2-3, with a weak D call TRBD2 (5 bases). This CDR3 contains 14 residues. Germline V gene lookup returns CDR1 LNHDA and CDR2 SQIVND (reference sequence). Trimming took off 3 bases at V and 3 bases at J, with 10 bases between the two ends.

CDR3 in DNA: TGTGCCAGTAGTACGGGACAGGGAAGACACGAGCAGTACTTC. It yields the protein CASSTGQGRHEQYF. The chain has TRBV19 and TRBJ2-7; 9 bases map to TRBD1. This CDR3 is built from 14 residues. The J segment lost 5 bases and the V segment lost 4 bases, leaving 6 bases of the junction unmatched. CDR1 LNHDA and CDR2 SQIVND come from the germline V gene (reference sequence).

This chain links TRBV10-1 with TRBJ1-3; the D gene is possibly TRBD1 (5 bases). The CDR3 is 14 amino acids. Germline loops: CDR1 WNHNN, CDR2 SYGVQD (reference sequence). The ends were cut back, 5 bases at V and 2 bases at J, with 10 bases in the middle. The CDR3 region has the DNA TGCGCCAGCAGTACAGGAATACCTGGAAACACCATATATTTT. Its protein product is CASSTGIPGNTIYF.

The chain has TRBV6-2 or TRBV6-3 and TRBJ1-1; D is unclear. The CDR3 consists of 13 residues. V shed 3 bases and J shed 5 bases, with 10 bases lying between them. The germline V gene has CDR1 MNHEY and CDR2 SVGEGT. CDR3 loop: CASSYYWATEAFF. The CDR3 DNA reads TGTGCCAGCAGTTATTATTGGGCTACTGAAGCTTTCTTT.

This sequence joins TRBV7-9 and TRBJ2-7; possibly TRBD2 for D (6 bases). CDR1 SEHNR and CDR2 FQNEAQ come from the germline V gene (reference sequence). The germline V and J ends were trimmed by 5 bases and 6 bases, with 26 bases remaining between them. CDR3 length: 17 residues. DNA for the CDR3: TGTGCCAGCAGCCCACCTCCCCGGGACTTGGTGGGGCCCGAGCAGTACTTC. Residues: CASSPPPRDLVGPEQYF.

The J gene is TRBJ2-5, the V gene TRBV18; D is perhaps TRBD2 (6 bases). V lost 3 bases and J 1 base, leaving 6 bases between the germline ends. Looked up from germline, CDR1 is KGHSH and CDR2 is LQKENI. CDR3 length equals 13 residues. This chain's CDR3 is CASSPGLQETQYF. CDR3 bases: TGTGCCAGCTCACCGGGACTCCAAGAGACCCAGTACTTC.

The chain carries TRBV4-1 and TRBJ2-7; D is unresolved. The CDR3 covers 17 residues. Deletions cut 4 bases from V and 3 bases from J, with 22 bases between. From germline, CDR1 is MGHRA and CDR2 YSYEKL. The CDR3 region has the DNA TGCGCCAGCAGCCTGAGCCGATTAGGAGACCATGGCTACGAGCAGTACTTC. This codes for CASSLSRLGDHGYEQYF.

The chain is built from TRBV1 and TRBJ2-2; the table's D call, TRBD2, was not checked against the DNA. TRBV1 is termed a pseudogene. The CDR3 extends over 14 amino acids. DNA of the CDR3: TGCACCAGCAGCCAAAAATTAATCACCGGGGAGCTGTTTTTT. Amino acids: CTSSQKLITGELFF.